Listed below are T cell receptor beta chains from one sample, sequenced in a study of cytomegalovirus exposure and HLA in healthy donors. Some clones are missing from TCRdb's copy, which holds only in-frame ones; the method was immunoSEQ multiplex PCR. The table lists 100,000 to 120,000 clones, about three quarters of them singletons, with around 3.2% in the top ten. Sequencing was performed on PBMCs. These receptors were obtained from a woman aged 55-69 years in good health and CMV-seropositive. Each CDR3 is given with its conserved first and last residue. A D gene is named only where the DNA matches it firmly. Clone size is shown for a subset of rows, as once, few, many or a class of expanded clone.

v_call	clone_size	d_call	j_call	cdr3_nt	cdr3_aa
TRBV4-1	-	-	TRBJ2-1	TGCGCCAGCAGCCTCACGGGGGAGATCTCCTACAATGAGCAGTTCTTC	CASSLTGEISYNEQFF
TRBV2	-	-	TRBJ2-2	TGTGCCAGCAGTGGGGCGGGAAGCACCGGGGAGCTGTTTTTT	CASSGAGSTGELFF
TRBV11-1	-	TRBD2	TRBJ2-3	TGTGCCAGCAGCCCACAACCCGGGACTACAAGAGATACGCAGTATTTT	CASSPQPGTTRDTQYF
TRBV5-5	-	TRBD1	TRBJ2-2	TGTGCCAGCAGCCTGACCGGGACAGGGATCACCGGGGAGCTGTTTTTT	CASSLTGTGITGELFF
TRBV18	-	TRBD2	TRBJ2-5	TGTGCCAGCTCACGACTAGCGGGAGGACAAGAGACCCAGTACTTC	CASSRLAGGQETQYF
TRBV28	-	TRBD1	TRBJ1-1	TGTGCCAGCAGTTCGAACAGGGGGCGCGTGACTGAAGCTTTCTTT	CASSSNRGRVTEAFF
TRBV7-2	-	TRBD2	TRBJ2-7	TGTGCCAGCAGCTTACGGACTAGCGGGAGGACCTCCTACGAGCAGTACTTC	CASSLRTSGRTSYEQYF
TRBV19	-	-	TRBJ2-1	TGTGCCAGTAGCCCCACTCCCAATCGGAGGCAGTTCTTC	CASSPTPNRRQFF
TRBV7-9	-	TRBD1	TRBJ2-7	TGTGCCAGCAGCTTAGCCCACGACAGGGTCCTAGAGCAGTACTTC	CASSLAHDRVLEQYF
TRBV6-6	-	-	TRBJ1-5	TGTGCCAGCAGCCTTCGGGATAGCAATCAGCCCCAGCATTTT	CASSLRDSNQPQHF
TRBV7-9	-	TRBD1	TRBJ1-2	TGTGCCAGCAGCCCGGCGGAGACAGGGTACCAATTAGAGGGCTACACCTTC	CASSPAETGYQLEGYTF
TRBV4-1	-	-	TRBJ2-7	TGCGCCAGCAGCCAAGCTCCAGGGGTCTACGAGCAGTACTTC	CASSQAPGVYEQYF
TRBV28	-	-	TRBJ2-7	TGTGCCAGCAGTCCGCCGGGCTACGAGCAGTACTTC	CASSPPGYEQYF
TRBV29-1	-	-	TRBJ1-2	TGCAGCGCCACGCGGGGGCAGAGTATAAACTATGGCTACACCTTC	CSATRGQSINYGYTF
TRBV5-4	-	-	TRBJ1-2	TGTGCCAGCAGCTACGTGGACAGCCTAAAAGGTGGCTACACCTTC	CASSYVDSLKGGYTF
TRBV11-2	-	-	TRBJ2-7	TGTGCCAGCAGCTCGCAGGGGCCAAGCTCCTACGAGCAGTACTTC	CASSSQGPSSYEQYF
TRBV29-1	once	-	TRBJ1-1	TGCAGCGCCGAAAAAGACTCAGGGGCGAGCGCTTTCTTT	CSAEKDSGASAFF
TRBV7-9	-	-	TRBJ2-4	TGTGCCAGCAGCTCGAATAGACACCCCGGGGGCTTC	CASSSNRHPGGF
TRBV19	-	TRBD2	TRBJ2-7	TGTGCCAGTAGTGCCCGGACTAGCGGGAGGAACGAGCAGTACTTC	CASSARTSGRNEQYF
TRBV6-1	-	-	TRBJ1-5	TGTGCCGCCACCCTTTGGAGGGCCCCCAATCAGCCCCAGCATTTT	CAATLWRAPNQPQHF
TRBV5-1	-	-	TRBJ2-5	TGCGCCAGCAGCTCAAACGCGGGGCAAGAGACCCAGTACTTC	CASSSNAGQETQYF
TRBV28	-	-	TRBJ1-5	TGTGCCAGCAGTTTAGGAACAGAGTATAGCAATCAGCCCCAGCATTTT	CASSLGTEYSNQPQHF
TRBV28	-	-	TRBJ2-3	TGTGCCAGCAGTTTCTCTGGCAGCACAGATACGCAGTATTTT	CASSFSGSTDTQYF
TRBV25-1	-	-	TRBJ2-7	TGTGCCAGCGGAGAGGGTTACGAGCAGTACTTC	CASGEGYEQYF
TRBV7-9	-	-	TRBJ2-7	TGTTCCAGCAGCTTAGGGCTAGTCAAAATCGACGAGCAGTACTTC	CSSSLGLVKIDEQYF
TRBV7-9	-	TRBD1	TRBJ1-2	TGTGCCACCGTCCAAGGACAGGGAGACTACACCTTC	CATVQGQGDYTF
TRBV6-5	-	-	TRBJ1-2	TGTGCCAGCATGAACCGCGCATATAACTATGGCTACACCTTC	CASMNRAYNYGYTF
TRBV19	-	-	TRBJ2-1	TGTGCCAGTAGTAGTTCAAACAACAATGAGCAGTTCTTC	CASSSSNNNEQFF
TRBV5-1	-	-	TRBJ2-5	TGCGCCAGCAGCTTATCTGCGGTTCAAGAGACCCAGTACTTC	CASSLSAVQETQYF
TRBV5-1	-	TRBD2	TRBJ2-2	TGCGCCAGCAGTTTCGCGGGGGACTCCGGGGGCGGGGAGCTGTTTTTT	CASSFAGDSGGGELFF
TRBV6-5	-	-	TRBJ1-2	TGTGCCAGCAGTTACTCTGCCCGACTTAACTATGGCTACACCTTC	CASSYSARLNYGYTF
TRBV7-9	-	TRBD1	TRBJ2-7	TGTGCCAGCAGCTTGGGACAGCAACCCGGGGAGCAGTACTTC	CASSLGQQPGEQYF
TRBV6-5	-	TRBD2	TRBJ2-3	TGTGCCAGCAGTTTAGCGGGAGGGCAGGGGGCAGATACGCAGTATTTT	CASSLAGGQGADTQYF
TRBV28	-	TRBD1	TRBJ1-5	TGTGCCAGCAGTTCGGGACAGGGGGGAGATCAGCCCCAGCATTTT	CASSSGQGGDQPQHF
TRBV4-1	few	TRBD2	TRBJ2-1	TGCGCCAGCAGCCCAGAGGCAAGGGTGACTAGCGGCCACAATGAGCAGTTCTTC	CASSPEARVTSGHNEQFF
TRBV27	-	-	TRBJ2-7	TGTGCCAGCAGTTTCCTTGGACAAGGGGCAAGCTACGAGCAGTACTTC	CASSFLGQGASYEQYF
TRBV18	once	-	TRBJ2-2	TGTGCCAGCTCCCTCGGCAGGGCTGGGGTGAACACCGGGGAGCTGTTTTTT	CASSLGRAGVNTGELFF
TRBV5-1	-	TRBD1	TRBJ2-5	TGCGCCAGCAGCTGGGACAGGGGGGAGACCCAGTACTTC	CASSWDRGETQYF
TRBV21-1	-	-	TRBJ2-2	TGTGCCAGCAGCAAACGCCTTGTGTCCGGCGGGAGGGCCTACACCGGGGAGCTGTTTTTT	CASSKRLVSGGRAYTGELFF
TRBV10-3	-	-	TRBJ1-2	TGTGCCATCAGTGGGGCCGGATGGGCTTCAGGCTACACCTTC	CAISGAGWASGYTF
TRBV21-1	-	-	TRBJ1-2	TGTGCCAGCAGCAAAAAAAAAGGGGTAGTGGGACGGCGGGACTACACCTTC	CASSKKKGVVGRRDYTF
TRBV2	-	-	TRBJ2-2	TGTGCCAGCAGTGTCCAGGGGCCGAGAATAGGGGGGGAGCTGTTTTTT	CASSVQGPRIGGELFF
TRBV2	-	TRBD2	TRBJ2-1	TGTGCCAGCAGCGCTTTACTAGCGGGAGGATACAATGAGCAGTTCTTC	CASSALLAGGYNEQFF
TRBV5-1	-	-	TRBJ1-1	TGCGCCAGCAGCCAAACTACAGGGTCTGAAGCTTTCTTT	CASSQTTGSEAFF
TRBV5-4	-	-	TRBJ1-2	TGTGCCAGCAGGCTGGGGACTCTGAACTATGGCTACACCTTC	CASRLGTLNYGYTF